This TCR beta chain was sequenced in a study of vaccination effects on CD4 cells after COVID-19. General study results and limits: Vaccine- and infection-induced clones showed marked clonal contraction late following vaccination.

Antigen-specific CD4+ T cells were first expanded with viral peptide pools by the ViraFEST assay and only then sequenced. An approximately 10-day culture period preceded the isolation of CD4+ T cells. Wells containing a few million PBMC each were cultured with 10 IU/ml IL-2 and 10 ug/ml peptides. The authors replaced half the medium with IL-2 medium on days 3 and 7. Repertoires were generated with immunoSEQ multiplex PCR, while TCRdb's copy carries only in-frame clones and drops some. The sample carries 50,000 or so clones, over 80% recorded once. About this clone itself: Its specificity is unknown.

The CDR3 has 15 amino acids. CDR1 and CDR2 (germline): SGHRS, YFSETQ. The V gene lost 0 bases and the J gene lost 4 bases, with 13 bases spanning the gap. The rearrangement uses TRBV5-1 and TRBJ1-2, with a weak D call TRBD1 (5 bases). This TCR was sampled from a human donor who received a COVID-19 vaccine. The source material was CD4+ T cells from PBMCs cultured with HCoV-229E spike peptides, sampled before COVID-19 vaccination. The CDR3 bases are TGCGCCAGCAGCTTGGGGCAGACAGATTCCTATGGCTACACCTTC. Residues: CASSLGQTDSYGYTF.